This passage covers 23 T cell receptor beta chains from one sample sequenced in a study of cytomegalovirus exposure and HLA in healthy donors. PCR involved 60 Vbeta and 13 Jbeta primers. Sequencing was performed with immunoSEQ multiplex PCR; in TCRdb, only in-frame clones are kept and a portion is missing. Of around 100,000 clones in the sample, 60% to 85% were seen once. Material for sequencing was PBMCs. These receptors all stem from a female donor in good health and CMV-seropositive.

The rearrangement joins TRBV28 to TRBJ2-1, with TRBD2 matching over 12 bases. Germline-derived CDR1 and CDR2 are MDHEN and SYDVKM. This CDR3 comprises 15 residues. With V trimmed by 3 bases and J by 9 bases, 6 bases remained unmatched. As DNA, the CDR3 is TGTGCCAGCAGTTTTCTAGCGGGAGGGGTACGTGAGCAGTTCTTC. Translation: CASSFLAGGVREQFF.

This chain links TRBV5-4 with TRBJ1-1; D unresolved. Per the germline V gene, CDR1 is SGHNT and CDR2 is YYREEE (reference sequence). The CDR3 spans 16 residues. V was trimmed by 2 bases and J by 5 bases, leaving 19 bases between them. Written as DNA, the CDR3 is TGTGCCAGCAGCTTCTATGTCGTCGCGGGAGGGACTGAAGCTTTCTTT. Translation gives CASSFYVVAGGTEAFF.

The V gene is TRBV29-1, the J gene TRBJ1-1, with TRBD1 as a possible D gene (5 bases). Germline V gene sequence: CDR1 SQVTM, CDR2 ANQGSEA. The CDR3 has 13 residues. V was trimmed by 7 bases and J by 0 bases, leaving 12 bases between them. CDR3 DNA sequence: TGCAGCGCTCCAGGGCAGATGAACACTGAAGCTTTCTTT. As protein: CSAPGQMNTEAFF.

The CDR3 coding sequence is TGCGCCAGCAGCCTGGACACGGGTCGGACAGATACGCAGTATTTT. As protein: CASSLDTGRTDTQYF. V and J are TRBV5-1 and TRBJ2-3; weak D call: TRBD1 (5 bases). Germline V CDR1 and CDR2: SGHRS, YFSETQ. Trimming cost V 4 bases and J 3 bases, with 15 bases left between them. This CDR3 contains 15 residues.

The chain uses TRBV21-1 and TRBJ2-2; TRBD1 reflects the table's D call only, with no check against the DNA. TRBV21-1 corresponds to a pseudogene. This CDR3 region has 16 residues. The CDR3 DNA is TGTGCCAGCAGCAAACTTAAAAACAGGAGCACCGGGGAGCTGTTTTTT. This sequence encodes CASSKLKNRSTGELFF.

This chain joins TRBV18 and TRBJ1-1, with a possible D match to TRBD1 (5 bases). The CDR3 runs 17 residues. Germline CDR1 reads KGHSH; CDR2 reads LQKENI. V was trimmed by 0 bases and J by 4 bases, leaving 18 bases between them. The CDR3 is CASSPPNTAERGTEAFF. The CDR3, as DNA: TGTGCCAGCTCACCACCGAACACAGCTGAAAGGGGCACTGAAGCTTTCTTT.

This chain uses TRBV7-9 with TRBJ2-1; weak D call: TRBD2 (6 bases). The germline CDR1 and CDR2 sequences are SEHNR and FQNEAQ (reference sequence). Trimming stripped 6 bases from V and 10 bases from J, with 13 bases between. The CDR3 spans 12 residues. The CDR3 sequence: CASSRVTREQFF. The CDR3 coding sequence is TGTGCCAGCAGTCGGGTGACTAGGGAGCAGTTCTTC.

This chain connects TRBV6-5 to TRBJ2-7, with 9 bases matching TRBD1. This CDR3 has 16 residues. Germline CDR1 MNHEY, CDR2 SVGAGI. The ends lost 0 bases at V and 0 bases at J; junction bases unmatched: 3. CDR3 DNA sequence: TGTGCCAGCAGTTACTCCCGGACAGGGGCCTCCTACGAGCAGTACTTC. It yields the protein CASSYSRTGASYEQYF.

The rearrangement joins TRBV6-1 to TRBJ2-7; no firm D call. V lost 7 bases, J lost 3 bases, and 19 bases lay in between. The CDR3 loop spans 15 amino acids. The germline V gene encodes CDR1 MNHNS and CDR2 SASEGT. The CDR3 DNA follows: TGTGCCAGCAATCCCAGATCATTAAGTCGCTACGAGCAGTACTTC. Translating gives CASNPRSLSRYEQYF.

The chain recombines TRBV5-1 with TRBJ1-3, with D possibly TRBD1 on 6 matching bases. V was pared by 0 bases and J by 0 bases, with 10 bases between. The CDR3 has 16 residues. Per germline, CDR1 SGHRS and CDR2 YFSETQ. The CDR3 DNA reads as TGCGCCAGCAGCTTGGGACAGACAGGCTCTGGAAACACCATATATTTT. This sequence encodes CASSLGQTGSGNTIYF.

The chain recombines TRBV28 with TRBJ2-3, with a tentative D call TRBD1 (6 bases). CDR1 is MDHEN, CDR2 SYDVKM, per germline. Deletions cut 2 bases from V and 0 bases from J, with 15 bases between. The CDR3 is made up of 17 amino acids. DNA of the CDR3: TGTGCCAGCAGTTTAGAGGGGGAGAGTCCTAGCACAGATACGCAGTATTTT. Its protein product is CASSLEGESPSTDTQYF.

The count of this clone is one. In DNA form, the CDR3 reads TGTGCCAGCAGTTTTTTACAGGGTGACACTGAAGCTTTCTTT. The encoded protein is CASSFLQGDTEAFF. The J gene is TRBJ1-1, the V gene TRBV28; D is possibly TRBD1 (6 bases). Germline V gene sequence: CDR1 MDHEN, CDR2 SYDVKM. The CDR3 contains 14 residues. Deletions cut 3 bases from V and 3 bases from J, with 11 bases between.

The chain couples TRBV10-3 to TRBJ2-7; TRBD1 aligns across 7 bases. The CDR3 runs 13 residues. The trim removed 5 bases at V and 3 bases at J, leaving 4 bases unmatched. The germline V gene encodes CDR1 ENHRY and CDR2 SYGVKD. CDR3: CAISLGQNYEQYF. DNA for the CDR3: TGTGCCATCAGTTTGGGACAGAACTACGAGCAGTACTTC.

CDR3 nucleotides: TGTGCCAGCAGCTTAGAGCCGACCCAGTACTTC. Translating it yields CASSLEPTQYF. This chain uses TRBV7-2 with TRBJ2-5; D is uncertain. The CDR3 extends over 11 amino acids. Germline values: CDR1 SGHTA, CDR2 FQGNSA. V lost 1 base, J lost 7 bases, and 4 bases lay in between. Supplemented by reference TRBV7-2 and TRBJ2-5, the full variable domain reads GAGVSQSPSNKVTEKGKDVELRCDPISGHTALYWYRQSLGQGLEFLIYFQGNSAPDKSGLPSDRFSAERTGGSVSTLTIQRTQQEDSAVYLCASSLEPTQYFGPGTRLLVL.

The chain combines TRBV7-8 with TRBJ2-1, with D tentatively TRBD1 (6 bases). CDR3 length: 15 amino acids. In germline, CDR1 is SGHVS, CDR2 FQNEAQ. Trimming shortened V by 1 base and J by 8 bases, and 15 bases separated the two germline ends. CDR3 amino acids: CASSLVGTLNHEQFF. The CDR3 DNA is TGTGCCAGCAGCTTAGTTGGGACACTCAACCATGAGCAGTTCTTC.

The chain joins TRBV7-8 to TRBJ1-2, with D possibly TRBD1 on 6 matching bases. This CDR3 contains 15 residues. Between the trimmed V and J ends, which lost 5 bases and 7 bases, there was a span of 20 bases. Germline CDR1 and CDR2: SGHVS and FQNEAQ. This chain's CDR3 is CASSQQGQGRSGYTF. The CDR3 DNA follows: TGTGCCAGCAGCCAACAGGGACAAGGACGTAGTGGCTACACCTTC.

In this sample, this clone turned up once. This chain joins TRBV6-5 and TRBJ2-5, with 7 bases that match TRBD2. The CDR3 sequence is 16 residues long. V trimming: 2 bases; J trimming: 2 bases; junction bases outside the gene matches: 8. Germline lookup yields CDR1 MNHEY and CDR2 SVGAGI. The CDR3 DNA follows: TGTGCCAGCAGTTACAGCTGGGGACTAATTCAAGAGACCCAGTACTTC. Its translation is CASSYSWGLIQETQYF.

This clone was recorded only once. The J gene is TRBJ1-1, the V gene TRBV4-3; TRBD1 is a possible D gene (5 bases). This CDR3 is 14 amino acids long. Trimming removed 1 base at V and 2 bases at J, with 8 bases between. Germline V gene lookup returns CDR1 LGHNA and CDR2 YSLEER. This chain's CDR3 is CASSQVGGNTEAFF. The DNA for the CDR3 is TGCGCCAGCAGCCAAGTCGGGGGAAACACTGAAGCTTTCTTT.

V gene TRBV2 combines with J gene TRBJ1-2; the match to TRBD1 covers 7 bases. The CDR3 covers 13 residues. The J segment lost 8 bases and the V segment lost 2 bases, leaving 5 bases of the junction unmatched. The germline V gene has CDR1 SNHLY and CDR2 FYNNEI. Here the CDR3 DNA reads TGTGCCAGCAGTGAATCCCAGGGGGGCGGCTACACCTTC. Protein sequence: CASSESQGGGYTF.

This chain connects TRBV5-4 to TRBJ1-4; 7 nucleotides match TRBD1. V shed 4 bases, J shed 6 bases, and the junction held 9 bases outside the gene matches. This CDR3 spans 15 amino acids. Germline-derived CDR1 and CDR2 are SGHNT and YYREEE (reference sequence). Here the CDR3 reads CASSPGTAKDEKLFF. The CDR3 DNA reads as TGTGCCAGCAGCCCAGGGACAGCGAAGGATGAAAAACTGTTTTTT.

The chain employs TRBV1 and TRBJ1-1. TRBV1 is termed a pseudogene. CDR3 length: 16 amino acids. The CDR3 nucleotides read TGCACCAGCAGCCCCCCCCGCGAGGTCCACCCGGGTGAAGCTTTCTTT. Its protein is CTSSPPREVHPGEAFF.

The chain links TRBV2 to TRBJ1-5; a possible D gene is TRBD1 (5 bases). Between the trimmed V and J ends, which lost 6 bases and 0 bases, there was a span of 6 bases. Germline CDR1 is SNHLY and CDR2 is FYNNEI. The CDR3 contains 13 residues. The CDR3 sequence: CASSRDSNQPQHF. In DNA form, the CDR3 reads TGTGCCAGCAGCAGGGATAGCAATCAGCCCCAGCATTTT.

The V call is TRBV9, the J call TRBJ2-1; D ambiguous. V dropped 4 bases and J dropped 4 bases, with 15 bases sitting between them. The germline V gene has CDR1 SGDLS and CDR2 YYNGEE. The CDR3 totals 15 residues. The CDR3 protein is CASSPESYAYNEQFF. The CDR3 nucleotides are TGTGCCAGCAGCCCCGAGAGTTACGCTTACAATGAGCAGTTCTTC.